This T cell receptor (beta chain) was recorded in a study of CD8 T cells in Susac syndrome. Per the germline V gene, CDR1 is SNHLY and CDR2 is FYNNEI. V dropped 3 bases and J dropped 2 bases, with 6 bases sitting between them. The CDR3 runs to 13 residues. Random hexamers served to reverse transcribe roughly 0.45 to 1 ug RNA. With immunoSEQ multiplex PCR, TCR beta CDR3 was amplified across 54 Vbeta and 13 Jbeta. Using its own MiXCR run on the immunoSEQ multiplex PCR reads, TCRdb lists one record per CDR3 protein. The sample has 200,000 to 250,000 distinct CDR3 sequences; just under 95% are singletons. The sequenced target, TCR beta, came from blood CD8+ and CD4+ T cells. The TEMRA cells underwent FACS enrichment, while the CD8+ and CD4+ T cells underwent negative isolation.

The sequencing sample was made of CD4+ T cells from PBMCs. The source of this sequence is a human donor with multiple sclerosis. The chain uses TRBV2 and TRBJ2-3; D remains unclear. CDR3 bases: TGTGCCAGCAGTGACGTGACCACAGATACGCAGTATTTT. It yields the protein CASSDVTTDTQYF.